The T cell receptor (beta chain) described here comes from a study of identifying expanded T cells in peripheral blood. Germline CDR1 reads SGDLS; CDR2 reads YYNGEE. CDR3 length equals 14 residues. Trimming shortened V by 0 bases and J by 6 bases, and 13 bases separated the two germline ends. The study, taken as a whole, reports: Across healthy donors, higher total template counts meant significantly greater approximately two-week count variance.

Notes on this clone: What it binds is not known.

Some clones are missing from TCRdb's copy, which holds only in-frame ones; the method was immunoSEQ multiplex PCR. The sample has 90,000 to 100,000 clones; about nine tenths are singletons. The V and J genes are TRBV9 and TRBJ2-7, with D tentatively TRBD2 (6 bases). This receptor was obtained from a person aged 18-69 years in good health. Material: blood. CDR3 loop: CASSVGIEAGEQYF. For the CDR3, the DNA is TGTGCCAGCAGCGTAGGGATAGAAGCGGGCGAGCAGTACTTC.